This TCR beta chain derives from a study of graft-versus-host responses after intestinal transplantation. On this clone itself: Its target is unknown.

Whole-study findings and limits: With peak circulating GvH clone levels came an association with early post-transplant HvG declines.

Method: immunoSEQ multiplex PCR; TCRdb's copy keeps in-frame clones and lacks some. The sample includes tens of thousands of clones, about 80% of them seen just once. The V gene lost 2 bases and the J gene lost 0 bases, with 8 bases spanning the gap. The V gene's germline CDR1 is SGHVS and CDR2 FQNEAQ. The CDR3 is made up of 15 amino acids. The sample was unstimulated CD4+ T cells sorted from spleen or lymph node cells, taken before transplant. The source of this sequence is a human donor who was the organ donor for an intestinal transplant. The J gene is TRBJ1-3, the V gene TRBV7-8; tentatively, D is TRBD1 (6 bases). CDR3 nucleotide sequence: TGTGCCAGCAGCTTAACAGGGATCTCTGGAAACACCATATATTTT. It codes for CASSLTGISGNTIYF.